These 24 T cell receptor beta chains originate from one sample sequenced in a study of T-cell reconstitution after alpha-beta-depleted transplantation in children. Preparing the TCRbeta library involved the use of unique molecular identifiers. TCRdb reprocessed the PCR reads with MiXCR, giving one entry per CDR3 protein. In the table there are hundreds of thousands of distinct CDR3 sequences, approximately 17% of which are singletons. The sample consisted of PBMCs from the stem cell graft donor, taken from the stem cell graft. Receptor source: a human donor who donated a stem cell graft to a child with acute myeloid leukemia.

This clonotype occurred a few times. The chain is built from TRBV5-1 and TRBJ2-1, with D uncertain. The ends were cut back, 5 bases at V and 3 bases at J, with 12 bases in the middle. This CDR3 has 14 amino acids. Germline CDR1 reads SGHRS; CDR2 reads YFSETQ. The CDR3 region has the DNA TGCGCCAGCAGAGTAGAGGTAGTCTACAATGAGCAGTTCTTC. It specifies CASRVEVVYNEQFF.

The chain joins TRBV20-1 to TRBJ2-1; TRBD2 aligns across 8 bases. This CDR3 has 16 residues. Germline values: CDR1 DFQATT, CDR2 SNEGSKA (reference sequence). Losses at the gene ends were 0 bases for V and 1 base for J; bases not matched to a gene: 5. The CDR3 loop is CSARDSKRGSYNEQFF. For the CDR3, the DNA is TGCAGTGCTAGAGACAGTAAGCGGGGGTCCTACAATGAGCAGTTCTTC.

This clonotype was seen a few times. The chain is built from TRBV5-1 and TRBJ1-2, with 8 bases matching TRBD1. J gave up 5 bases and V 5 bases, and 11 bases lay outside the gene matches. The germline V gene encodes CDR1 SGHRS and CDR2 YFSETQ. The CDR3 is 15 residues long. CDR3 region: CASRSAGGGSYGYTF. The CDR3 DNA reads TGCGCCAGCAGGTCGGCAGGGGGCGGATCTTATGGCTACACCTTC.

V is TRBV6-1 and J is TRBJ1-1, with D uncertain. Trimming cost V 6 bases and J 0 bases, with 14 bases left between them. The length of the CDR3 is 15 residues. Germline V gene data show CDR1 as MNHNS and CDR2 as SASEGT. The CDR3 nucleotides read TGTGCCAGCAGATCCCCAGCAGAATTGAACACTGAAGCTTTCTTT. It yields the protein CASRSPAELNTEAFF.

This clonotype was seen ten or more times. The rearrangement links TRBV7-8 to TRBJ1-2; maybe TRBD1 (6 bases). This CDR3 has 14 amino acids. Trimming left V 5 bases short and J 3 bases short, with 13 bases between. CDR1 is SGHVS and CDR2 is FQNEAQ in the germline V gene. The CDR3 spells CASSLTGRDYGYTF. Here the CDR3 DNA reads TGTGCCAGCAGCCTAACAGGGAGGGACTATGGCTACACCTTC.

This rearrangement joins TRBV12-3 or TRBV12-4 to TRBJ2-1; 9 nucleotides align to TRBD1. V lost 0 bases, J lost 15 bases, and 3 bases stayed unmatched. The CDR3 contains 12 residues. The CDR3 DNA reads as TGTGCCAGCAGTTTAGCGGGACAGGGACGGTTCTTC. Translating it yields CASSLAGQGRFF.

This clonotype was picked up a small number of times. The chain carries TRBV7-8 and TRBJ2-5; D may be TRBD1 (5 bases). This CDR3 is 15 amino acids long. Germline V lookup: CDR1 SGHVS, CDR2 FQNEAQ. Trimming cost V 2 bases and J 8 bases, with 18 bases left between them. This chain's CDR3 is CASSLPRTSRGTQYF. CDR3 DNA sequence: TGTGCCAGCAGCTTACCACGGACATCCCGTGGAACCCAGTACTTC.

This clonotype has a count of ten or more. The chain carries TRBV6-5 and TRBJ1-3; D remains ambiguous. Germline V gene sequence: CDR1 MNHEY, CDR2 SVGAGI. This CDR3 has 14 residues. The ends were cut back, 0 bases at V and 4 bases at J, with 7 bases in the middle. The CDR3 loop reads CASSYSKVGNTIYF. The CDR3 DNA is TGTGCCAGCAGTTACTCGAAAGTCGGAAACACCATATATTTT.

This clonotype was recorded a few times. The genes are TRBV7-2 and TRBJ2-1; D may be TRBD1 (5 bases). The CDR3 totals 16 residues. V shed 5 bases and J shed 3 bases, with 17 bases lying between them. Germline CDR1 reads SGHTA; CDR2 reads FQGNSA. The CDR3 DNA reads TGTGCCAGCAGCCCCCATATAGGGGCCTTCTACAATGAGCAGTTCTTC. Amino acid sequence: CASSPHIGAFYNEQFF.

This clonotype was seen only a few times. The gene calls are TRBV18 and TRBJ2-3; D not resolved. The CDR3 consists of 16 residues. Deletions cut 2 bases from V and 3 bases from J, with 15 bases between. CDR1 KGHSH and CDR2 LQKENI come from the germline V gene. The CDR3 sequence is CASSPVGNGWTDTQYF. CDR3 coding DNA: TGTGCCAGCTCACCAGTAGGGAATGGTTGGACAGATACGCAGTATTTT. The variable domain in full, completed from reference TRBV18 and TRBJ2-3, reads NAGVMQNPRHLVRRRGQEARLRCSPMKGHSHVYWYRQLPEEGLKFMVYLQKENIIDESGMPKERFSAEFPKEGPSILRIQQVVRGDSAAYFCASSPVGNGWTDTQYFGPGTRLTVL.

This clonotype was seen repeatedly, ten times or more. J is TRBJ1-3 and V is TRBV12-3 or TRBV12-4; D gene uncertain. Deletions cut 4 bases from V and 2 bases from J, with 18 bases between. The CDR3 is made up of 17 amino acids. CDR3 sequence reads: CASSWDPSLIPGNTIYF. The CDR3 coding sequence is TGTGCCAGCAGTTGGGATCCGTCCCTCATCCCTGGAAACACCATATATTTT.

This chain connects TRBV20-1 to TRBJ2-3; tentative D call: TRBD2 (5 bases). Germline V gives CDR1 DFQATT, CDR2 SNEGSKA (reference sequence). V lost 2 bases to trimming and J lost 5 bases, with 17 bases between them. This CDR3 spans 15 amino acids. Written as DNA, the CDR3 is TGCAGTGCTAGATCTCGGCCTAGCAGTAAAGATACGCAGTATTTT. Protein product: CSARSRPSSKDTQYF.

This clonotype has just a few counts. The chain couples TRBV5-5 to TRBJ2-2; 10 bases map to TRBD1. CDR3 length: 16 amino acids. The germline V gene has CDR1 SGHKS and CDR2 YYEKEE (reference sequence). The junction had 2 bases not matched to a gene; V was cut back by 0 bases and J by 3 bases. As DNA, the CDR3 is TGTGCCAGCAGCTTGGGACAGGGGGCGTACACCGGGGAGCTGTTTTTT. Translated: CASSLGQGAYTGELFF.

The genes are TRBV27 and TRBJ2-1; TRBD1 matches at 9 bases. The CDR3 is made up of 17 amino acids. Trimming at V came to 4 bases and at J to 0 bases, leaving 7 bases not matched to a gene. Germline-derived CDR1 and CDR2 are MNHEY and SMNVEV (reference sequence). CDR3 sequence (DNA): TGTGCCAGCAGTTACACCGGGACAGGGAGCTCCTACAATGAGCAGTTCTTC. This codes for CASSYTGTGSSYNEQFF.

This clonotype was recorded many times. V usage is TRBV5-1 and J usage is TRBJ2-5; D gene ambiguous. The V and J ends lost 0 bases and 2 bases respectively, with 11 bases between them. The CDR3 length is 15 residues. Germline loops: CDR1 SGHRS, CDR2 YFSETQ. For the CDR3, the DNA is TGCGCCAGCAGCTTGGGTGATGGCAGACAAGAGACCCAGTACTTC. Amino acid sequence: CASSLGDGRQETQYF. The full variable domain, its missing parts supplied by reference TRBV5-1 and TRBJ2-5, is KAGVTQTPRYLIKTRGQQVTLSCSPISGHRSVSWYQQTPGQGLQFLFEYFSETQRNKGNFPGRFSGRQFSNSRSEMNVSTLELGDSALYLCASSLGDGRQETQYFGPGTRLLVL.

The CDR3 nucleotides are TGTGCCAGCAGCTTGGGACCGTCGTTGAGCTCCTACAATGAGCAGTTCTTC. This sequence encodes CASSLGPSLSSYNEQFF. The chain couples TRBV11-2 to TRBJ2-1; D may correspond to TRBD1 or TRBD2 (5 bases each). The V end was cut by 3 bases, the J end by 0 bases, with 15 bases between. The CDR3 has 17 amino acids. Germline V lookup: CDR1 SGHAT, CDR2 FQNNGV.

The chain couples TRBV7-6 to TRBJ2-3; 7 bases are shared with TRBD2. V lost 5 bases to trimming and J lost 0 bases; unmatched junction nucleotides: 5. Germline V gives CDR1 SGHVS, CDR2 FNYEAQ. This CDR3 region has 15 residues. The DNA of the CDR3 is TGTGCCAGCAGCCGTAATAGCGGGAGCACAGATACGCAGTATTTT. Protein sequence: CASSRNSGSTDTQYF.

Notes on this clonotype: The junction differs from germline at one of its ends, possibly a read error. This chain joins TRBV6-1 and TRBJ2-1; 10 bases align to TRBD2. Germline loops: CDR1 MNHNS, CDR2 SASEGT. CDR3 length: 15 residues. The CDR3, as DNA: TGTGCCAGCACCTTTAGCGGGGGGAATAACAATGAGCAGTTCTTT. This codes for CASTFSGGNNNEQFF.

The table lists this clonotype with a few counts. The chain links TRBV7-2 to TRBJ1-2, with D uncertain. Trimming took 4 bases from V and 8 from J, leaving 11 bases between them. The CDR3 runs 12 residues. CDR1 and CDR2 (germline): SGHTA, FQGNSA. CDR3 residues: CASSSNPGGYTF. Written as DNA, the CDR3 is TGTGCCAGCAGCTCTAACCCCGGGGGCTACACCTTC.

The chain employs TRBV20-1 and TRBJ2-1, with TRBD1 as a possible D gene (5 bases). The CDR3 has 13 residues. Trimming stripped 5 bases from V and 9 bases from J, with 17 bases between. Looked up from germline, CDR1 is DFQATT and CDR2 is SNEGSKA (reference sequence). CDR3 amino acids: CSACGAPSSEQFF. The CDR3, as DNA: TGCAGTGCTTGTGGGGCACCCTCGAGTGAGCAGTTCTTC.

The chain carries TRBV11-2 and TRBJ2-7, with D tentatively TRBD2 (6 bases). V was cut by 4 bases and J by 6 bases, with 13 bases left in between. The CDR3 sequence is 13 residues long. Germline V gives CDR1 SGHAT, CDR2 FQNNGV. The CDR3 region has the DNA TGTGCCAGCAGCTCGTCCGGGACTCCCGAGCAGTACTTC. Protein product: CASSSSGTPEQYF.

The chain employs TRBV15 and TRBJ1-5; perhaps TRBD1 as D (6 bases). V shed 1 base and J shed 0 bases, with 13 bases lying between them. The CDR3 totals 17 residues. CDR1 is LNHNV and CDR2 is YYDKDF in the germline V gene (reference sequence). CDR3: CATSRVTGSSSNQPQHF. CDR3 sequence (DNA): TGTGCCACCAGCAGAGTTACAGGGAGTTCTAGCAATCAGCCCCAGCATTTT. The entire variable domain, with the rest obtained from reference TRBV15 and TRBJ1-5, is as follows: DAMVIQNPRYQVTQFGKPVTLSCSQTLNHNVMYWYQQKSSQAPKLLFHYYDKDFNNEADTPDNFQSRRPNTSFCFLDIRSPGLGDTAMYLCATSRVTGSSSNQPQHFGDGTRLSIL.

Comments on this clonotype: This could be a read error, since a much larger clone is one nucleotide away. The CDR3 loop is CARSSGTYSNQPQHF. The CDR3 DNA reads TGTGCCAGAAGCTCCGGGACATATAGCAATCAGCCCCAGCATTTT. This chain joins TRBV7-6 and TRBJ1-5; tentative D call: TRBD1 (6 bases). This CDR3 has 15 residues. The V gene's germline CDR1 is SGHVS and CDR2 FNYEAQ.

CDR3 sequence reads: CASSLAVVGGAGYNEQFF. CDR3 coding DNA: TGCGCCAGCAGCTTGGCCGTCGTAGGGGGGGCTGGCTACAATGAGCAGTTCTTC. The chain couples TRBV5-1 to TRBJ2-1; a weak D match, TRBD2 (7 bases). The length of the CDR3 is 18 residues. With 0 bases removed from V and 3 bases from J, the gap between germline ends came to 19 bases. Looked up from germline, CDR1 is SGHRS and CDR2 is YFSETQ.